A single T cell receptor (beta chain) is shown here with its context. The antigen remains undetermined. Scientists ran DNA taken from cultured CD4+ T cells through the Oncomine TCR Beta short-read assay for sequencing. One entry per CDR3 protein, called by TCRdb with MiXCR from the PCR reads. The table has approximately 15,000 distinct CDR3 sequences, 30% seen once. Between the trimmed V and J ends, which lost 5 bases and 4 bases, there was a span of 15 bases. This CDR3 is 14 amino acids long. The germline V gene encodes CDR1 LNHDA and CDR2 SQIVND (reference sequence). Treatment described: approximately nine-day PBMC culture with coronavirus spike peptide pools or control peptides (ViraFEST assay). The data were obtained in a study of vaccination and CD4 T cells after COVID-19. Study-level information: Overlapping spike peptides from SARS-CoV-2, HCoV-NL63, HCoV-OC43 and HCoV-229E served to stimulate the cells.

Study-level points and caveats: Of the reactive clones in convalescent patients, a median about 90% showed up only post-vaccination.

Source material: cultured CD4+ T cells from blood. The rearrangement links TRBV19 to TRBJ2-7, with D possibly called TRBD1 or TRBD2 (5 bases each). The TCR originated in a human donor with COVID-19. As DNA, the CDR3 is TGTGCCAGTAGTGCCGTTGGGGGTGGTTACGAGCAGTACTTC. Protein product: CASSAVGGGYEQYF.